The 32 T cell receptor beta chains reported below all come from one sample, sequenced in a study of blood T cells in healthy people across ages (dated by TCRdb to 2014 to 2015). The protocol used for the library was 5' RACE. Sequenced using an Illumina HiSeq 2500. A second PCR of about 6 to 11 cycles was run with a J-beta primer mix and a sample-barcoded 5' primer. The public reads were reprocessed in TCRdb via fastp at Q25 and MiXCR, keeping in-frame beta chains. For every CDR3 protein sequence, its rows merge into one entry that carries the most common genes and DNA. The sample yields about 1.6 million distinct CDR3 sequences; roughly 32% were counted once. About 11% of the sample is held by the ten biggest clonotypes. Sequenced: blood. Receptors were obtained from a woman in her thirties in good health.

The CDR3: CSASWPGDTEAFF. In DNA form, the CDR3 reads TGCAGTGCTAGTTGGCCGGGGGACACTGAAGCTTTCTTT. The rearrangement joins TRBV20-1 to TRBJ1-1; D might be TRBD1 (5 bases). The CDR3 loop spans 13 amino acids. Trimming took off 3 bases at V and 3 bases at J, with 11 bases between the two ends. The germline V gene encodes CDR1 DFQATT and CDR2 SNEGSKA (reference sequence).

This clonotype was counted only a few times. The genes are TRBV24-1 and TRBJ2-3; 7 bases map to TRBD1. CDR1 KGHDR and CDR2 SFDVKD come from the germline V gene. V lost 9 bases, J lost 0 bases, and 8 bases stayed unmatched. There are 15 residues in the CDR3. CDR3: CATADRASSTDTQYF. The CDR3 nucleotides read TGTGCCACCGCCGACAGGGCCTCTAGCACAGATACGCAGTATTTT.

For this clonotype: Its ends do not fully match the called genes, so a read error is possible. The genes are TRBV15 and TRBJ1-5; a weak D match, TRBD1 (5 bases). Germline CDR1 is LNHNV and CDR2 is YYDKDF (reference sequence). This CDR3 has 15 amino acids. CDR3 nucleotides: TGTGCCACCAACAGAGATGTGGGGGTTCATCAGCCCCAGCATTTT. It specifies CATNRDVGVHQPQHF.

The chain joins TRBV7-3 to TRBJ2-1, with D tentatively TRBD2 (6 bases). Germline-derived CDR1 and CDR2 are SGHTA and FQGTGA. V was trimmed by 0 bases and J by 10 bases, leaving 10 bases between them. CDR3 length equals 13 residues. CDR3 protein: CASSLTARGEQFF. The CDR3, as DNA: TGTGCCAGCAGCTTAACGGCCCGGGGGGAGCAGTTCTTC.

This clonotype was seen more than once but under ten times. This chain uses TRBV6-1 with TRBJ2-5, with TRBD2 identical over 8 bases. Trimming took 6 bases from V and 5 from J; bases not matched to a gene: 11. CDR1 is MNHNS and CDR2 is SASEGT in the germline V gene. The CDR3 length is 15 residues. CDR3 region: CASSQAGGGRETQYF. For the CDR3, the DNA is TGTGCCAGCAGCCAGGCGGGGGGTGGGCGTGAGACCCAGTACTTC.

About this clonotype: A junction boundary mismatches the germline segment, possibly from a read error. The CDR3 DNA is TGCAGTGCCAAAGGGGCCCAAGAGCCCCAGTACTTC. Translated, it gives CSAKGAQEPQYF. The V and J genes are TRBV20-1 and TRBJ2-5; D perhaps matches TRBD1 (5 bases). The germline CDR1 and CDR2 sequences are DFQATT and SNEGSKA (reference sequence). This CDR3 is 12 amino acids long.

The table lists this clonotype with many counts. J is TRBJ2-7 and V is TRBV12-3 or TRBV12-4; 8 positions agree with TRBD2. The CDR3 contains 15 residues. The J segment lost 4 bases and the V segment lost 6 bases, leaving 11 bases of the junction unmatched. CDR3 bases: TGTGCCAGCAGCCGGGAAGCGGGAGACGGGTACGAGCAGTACTTC. Translating gives CASSREAGDGYEQYF.

This chain joins TRBV7-8 and TRBJ2-7; D assignment may be TRBD1 or TRBD2 (6 bases each). Germline CDR1 is SGHVS and CDR2 is FQNEAQ. The CDR3 extends over 15 amino acids. Trimming left V 1 base short and J 0 bases short, with 10 bases between. Here the CDR3 reads CASSLEGGFSYEQYF. CDR3 in DNA: TGTGCCAGCAGCTTAGAGGGGGGATTCTCCTACGAGCAGTACTTC.

The V call is TRBV27, the J call TRBJ1-2; TRBD1 agrees at 8 bases. Germline values: CDR1 MNHEY, CDR2 SMNVEV (reference sequence). J lost 5 bases, V lost 4 bases, and 12 bases had no gene match. CDR3 length: 16 residues. The CDR3 coding sequence is TGTGCCAGCAGTTCCTTCGGACAGGGCGGCCTTTATGGCTACACCTTC. It specifies CASSSFGQGGLYGYTF.

The genes are TRBV12-3 or TRBV12-4 and TRBJ1-1; D unclear. The CDR3 sequence is 14 residues long. Trimming cost V 3 bases and J 6 bases, with 14 bases left between them. The CDR3 DNA is TGTGCCAGCAGTTTGGGTCCCAATGTCGCTGAAGCTTTCTTT. This gives the protein CASSLGPNVAEAFF.

This rearrangement joins TRBV6-8 to TRBJ2-3, with D possibly matching TRBD1 (6 bases). The CDR3 covers 16 residues. V gave up 0 bases and J gave up 4 bases, with 14 bases separating them. The germline V gene encodes CDR1 MNHGY and CDR2 SAAAGT. CDR3 loop: CASSYSGAKAADTQYF. In nucleotides, the CDR3 is TGTGCCAGCAGTTACTCGGGGGCGAAGGCGGCAGATACGCAGTATTTT.

The CDR3 bases are TGTGCCAGCAGCTTGACCGGGACAGAGCAGTTCTTC. It specifies CASSLTGTEQFF. This rearrangement joins TRBV11-2 to TRBJ2-1; maybe TRBD1 (6 bases). The germline CDR1 and CDR2 sequences are SGHAT and FQNNGV. The V gene lost 3 bases and the J gene lost 10 bases, with 10 bases spanning the gap. The CDR3 sequence is 12 residues long.

V gene TRBV27 combines with J gene TRBJ1-1, with a weak D call TRBD1 (5 bases). The V gene lost 2 bases and the J gene lost 6 bases, with 13 bases spanning the gap. Looked up from germline, CDR1 is MNHEY and CDR2 is SMNVEV (reference sequence). The CDR3 totals 14 residues. For the CDR3, the DNA is TGTGCCAGCAGTTTAACCTCCCGGGGGGCTGAAGCTTTCTTT. It translates to CASSLTSRGAEAFF.

This clonotype showed up many times. This chain's CDR3 is CASSYGGTSYEQYF. CDR3 coding DNA: TGTGCCAGCAGTTACGGCGGGACCTCCTACGAGCAGTACTTC. The genes are TRBV6-2 or TRBV6-3 and TRBJ2-7, with D possibly being TRBD2 (6 bases). Germline V CDR1 and CDR2: MNHEY, SVGEGT. Trimming took 2 bases from V and 0 from J, leaving 8 bases between them. The CDR3 consists of 14 residues.

This clonotype was observed a handful of times. This chain uses TRBV6-5 with TRBJ2-5; perhaps TRBD2 as D (5 bases). Germline CDR1 reads MNHEY; CDR2 reads SVGAGI. V lost 10 bases and J 3 bases, leaving 15 bases between the germline ends. This CDR3 region has 13 residues. CDR3 bases: TGTGCCACCGGCCAGCGGTGGGAAGAGACCCAGTACTTC. It is translated as CATGQRWEETQYF.

The gene calls are TRBV4-1 and TRBJ1-6, with D possibly TRBD1 on 5 matching bases. CDR3 length: 15 residues. Trimming stripped 4 bases from V and 8 bases from J, with 15 bases between. Looked up from germline, CDR1 is MGHRA and CDR2 is YSYEKL. In nucleotides, the CDR3 is TGCGCCAGCAGCCTGCAGGGAGTAGGGGATTCACCCCTCCACTTT. Amino acids: CASSLQGVGDSPLHF.

This clonotype was seen only once. CDR3: CASSLGSMEKYF. In nucleotides, the CDR3 is TGTGCCAGCAGCTTAGGTTCAATGGAGAAGTACTTC. The chain has TRBV7-6 and TRBJ2-7; D not resolved. V was trimmed by 1 base and J by 11 bases, leaving 12 bases between them. CDR3 length: 12 amino acids. Germline V gene lookup returns CDR1 SGHVS and CDR2 FNYEAQ.

This clonotype was counted a few times. At one boundary the junction diverges from the germline segment, which might be a read error. The chain employs TRBV20-1 and TRBJ2-4; 10 bases match TRBD2. CDR1 DFQATT and CDR2 SNEGSKA come from the germline V gene (reference sequence). This CDR3 comprises 17 residues. CDR3 DNA: TGCAGTGCAATCGGGACTAGCGCTATTGTAGCCAAAAGCATTCAGTACTTC. Its translation is CSAIGTSAIVAKSIQYF.

This clonotype has only a few counts. This chain links TRBV20-1 with TRBJ2-7; 8 bases line up with TRBD1. Germline CDR1 reads DFQATT; CDR2 reads SNEGSKA (reference sequence). This CDR3 has 14 amino acids. J was trimmed by 0 bases and V by 2 bases; bases with no gene match: 3. The CDR3 spells CSARPRGPSYEQYF. Written as DNA, the CDR3 is TGCAGTGCTAGACCCAGGGGGCCCTCCTACGAGCAGTACTTC.

The sample holds a few counts of this clonotype. This chain uses TRBV4-1 with TRBJ1-2, with D possibly matching TRBD1 (5 bases). CDR3 length: 14 residues. In germline, CDR1 is MGHRA, CDR2 YSYEKL. Trimming removed 4 bases from V and 4 bases from J, with 13 bases in between. This CDR3 is CASSPGEGVYGYTF. The CDR3 nucleotides read TGCGCCAGCAGCCCGGGCGAAGGGGTCTATGGCTACACCTTC.

On this clonotype: At one end the junction does not follow the germline gene, possibly because of a read error. This chain joins TRBV6-6 and TRBJ2-5, with 8 bases matching TRBD1. This CDR3 has 15 residues. Per the germline V gene, CDR1 is MNHNY and CDR2 is SVGAGI (reference sequence). Here the CDR3 DNA reads TGTGCCGGCAGTTACTCCGCAGGGGGCTCCGAGACCCAGTACTTC. The encoded protein is CAGSYSAGGSETQYF.

In this sample, this clonotype turned up a few times. The gene calls are TRBV12-3 or TRBV12-4 and TRBJ1-4; D remains unclear. V was cut by 2 bases and J by 5 bases, with 9 bases left in between. CDR3 length: 14 amino acids. CDR3 sequence reads: CASSLRGGNEKLFF. As DNA, the CDR3 is TGTGCCAGCAGTTTACGGGGAGGGAATGAAAAACTGTTTTTT.

This clonotype has just a few counts. The chain uses TRBV5-1 and TRBJ2-7; tentatively, D is TRBD1 (6 bases). Trimming took off 2 bases at V and 1 base at J, with 13 bases between the two ends. Germline CDR1 SGHRS, CDR2 YFSETQ. This CDR3 comprises 15 residues. The CDR3 DNA reads TGCGCCAGCAGCTTTCGGGACAACTTTTCCTACGAGCAGTACTTC. Translating it yields CASSFRDNFSYEQYF.

This chain uses TRBV13 with TRBJ2-5; 9 bases line up with TRBD2. The J call may be mistaken, given a closer DNA end match to TRBJ2-7. The germline CDR1 and CDR2 sequences are PRHDT and FYEKMQ (reference sequence). The length of the CDR3 is 15 residues. The CDR3 nucleotides are TGTGCCAGCAAGGAGCGGGAGGCATTTAGGTACGAGCAGTACTTC. Amino acid sequence: CASKEREAFRYEQYF.

V is TRBV12-3 or TRBV12-4 and J is TRBJ2-1, with TRBD2 matching over 10 bases. The CDR3 is 17 amino acids. Trimming removed 1 base from V and 5 bases from J; junction bases left unmatched: 8. CDR3 sequence reads: CASSLGFWTSGHNEQFF. In DNA form, the CDR3 reads TGTGCCAGCAGTTTAGGGTTCTGGACTAGCGGTCACAATGAGCAGTTCTTC.

This sequence joins TRBV5-1 and TRBJ2-1; D may be TRBD1 (5 bases). Germline-derived CDR1 and CDR2 are SGHRS and YFSETQ. CDR3 length: 11 amino acids. Trimming stripped 7 bases from V and 6 bases from J, with 8 bases between. In DNA, the CDR3 is TGCGCCAGCGGAGACAGCAATGAGCAGTTCTTC. This translates into CASGDSNEQFF.

The V gene is TRBV5-1, the J gene TRBJ2-3; 11 bases line up with TRBD2. The CDR3 contains 19 residues. V shed 4 bases and J 2 bases; nucleotides not matched to a gene: 15. CDR1 is SGHRS, CDR2 YFSETQ, per germline. The CDR3 sequence: CASSLAGTSGIISTDTQYF. The CDR3 coding sequence is TGCGCCAGCAGCCTCGCCGGGACTAGCGGTATAATATCCACAGATACGCAGTATTTT.

This clonotype was seen a few times. This chain links TRBV10-3 with TRBJ2-1; TRBD1 agrees at 9 bases. The CDR3 consists of 15 residues. The V segment lost 4 bases and the J segment 7 bases; nucleotides outside the gene matches: 8. Per the germline V gene, CDR1 is ENHRY and CDR2 is SYGVKD. The CDR3 coding sequence is TGTGCCATCAGTGTAAACCACGGGACAGGGAATGAGCAGTTCTTC. It codes for CAISVNHGTGNEQFF.

This clonotype was counted between two and nine times. The rearrangement uses TRBV4-2 and TRBJ1-1, with D possibly TRBD1 on 5 matching bases. In germline, CDR1 is LGHNA, CDR2 YNFKEQ. Deletions cut 3 bases from V and 1 base from J, with 15 bases between. The CDR3 is 16 amino acids. CDR3 bases: TGTGCCAGCAGCCAGGTTCTAGCGGGGACGAACACTGAAGCTTTCTTT. It encodes CASSQVLAGTNTEAFF.

This clonotype was counted once. The chain joins TRBV3-1 to TRBJ2-1; D is perhaps TRBD1 (6 bases). The germline CDR1 and CDR2 sequences are LGHDT and YNNKEL (reference sequence). The V gene lost 5 bases and the J gene lost 9 bases, with 26 bases spanning the gap. This CDR3 has 17 residues. CDR3 DNA: TGTGCCAGCAGCGTCCACCCGACAGGAAAAACCATCGGTGAGCAGTTCTTC. Protein product: CASSVHPTGKTIGEQFF.

This clonotype was counted ten times or more. The gene calls are TRBV6-2 or TRBV6-3 and TRBJ2-7, with D possibly matching TRBD2 (5 bases). The CDR3 runs 14 residues. The V gene lost 0 bases and the J gene lost 3 bases, with 9 bases spanning the gap. Germline CDR1 and CDR2: MNHEY and SVGEGT. The CDR3 protein is CASSYSISGYEQYF. CDR3 DNA: TGTGCCAGCAGTTACTCGATCAGCGGCTACGAGCAGTACTTC.

For the CDR3, the DNA is TGCAGTGCTAGAGATCTGGTAAAAGCAACTAATGAAAAACTGTTTTTT. This encodes CSARDLVKATNEKLFF. J is TRBJ1-4 and V is TRBV20-1; D remains ambiguous. Trimming cost V 0 bases and J 0 bases, with 11 bases left between them. This CDR3 is 16 amino acids long. Germline V gene sequence: CDR1 DFQATT, CDR2 SNEGSKA (reference sequence).